These 30 T cell receptor beta chains came from one sample sequenced in a study of T cell repertoires in cytomegalovirus infection (dated by TCRdb to about 2019). Explained via the paper, the treatment or condition label denotes: in vitro stimulation with specific CMV peptide epitopes to enrich CMV-specific T cells. These receptors are not linked to any known antigen. Sequencing relied on an Illumina HiSeq 1500. TCRdb handled the public reads itself, with Q25 trimming in fastp and clone calling in MiXCR, and kept productive beta chains. Here each entry gathers all rows of one CDR3 protein and keeps the most common genes and DNA. Within this sample are about 400,000 distinct CDR3 sequences, with 34% of them counted one time only. Clones ranked in the top ten supply about 13% of the sample. The sample here was cultured PBMCs, taken from culture after CMV antigen stimulation. The receptors were sampled from a human donor in good health (CMV status not recorded). Some clones in this sample may be carry-over from other donors' samples.

This clonotype was found many times. The chain combines TRBV7-2 with TRBJ2-1; tentatively, D is TRBD2 (5 bases). Trimming removed 1 base at V and 9 bases at J, with 25 bases between. Germline assignment: CDR1 SGHTA and CDR2 FQGNSA. CDR3 length: 18 residues. The CDR3 here is CASSLGGSAFLGGTEQFF. The DNA for the CDR3 is TGTGCCAGCAGCTTAGGAGGATCAGCCTTCCTAGGAGGTACTGAGCAGTTCTTC.

CDR3 sequence (DNA): TGTGCCAGCAGGGGTCAGTTTACCTATGGCTACACCTTC. It is translated as CASRGQFTYGYTF. The chain uses TRBV28 and TRBJ1-2, with D unclear. V shed 6 bases and J shed 4 bases, with 12 bases lying between them. The length of the CDR3 is 13 residues. Germline CDR1 and CDR2: MDHEN and SYDVKM.

This clonotype was detected only a few times. One end of the junction varies from germline; a read error may be responsible. The chain employs TRBV27 and TRBJ2-7, with TRBD2 identical over 14 bases. Germline CDR1 and CDR2: MNHEY and SMNVEV (reference sequence). This CDR3 has 15 residues. The DNA of the CDR3 is TGTGCCAGCAGTTCCTCGGGACTAGCGGGAGTAAGAAACCACTTC. Encoded protein: CASSSSGLAGVRNHF.

As concerns this clonotype: The germline gene is not matched at one end of the junction; a read error may be the cause. This sequence joins TRBV28 and TRBJ1-5; TRBD1 matches 8 bases. CDR3 length: 15 amino acids. CDR1 is MDHEN and CDR2 is SYDVKM in the germline V gene. CDR3 nucleotides: TGTGCCAGCAGTCTTGCCGGGACAGGATATTCGGAGGACAATTTT. This translates into CASSLAGTGYSEDNF.

The chain recombines TRBV19 with TRBJ1-6; 8 bases fit TRBD1. J gave up 10 bases and V 5 bases, and 22 bases lay outside the gene matches. This CDR3 region has 19 residues. Germline CDR1 LNHDA, CDR2 SQIVND (reference sequence). CDR3 DNA sequence: TGTGCCAGTAGTCCGGAAGCTTTAGACAGGGGTAATAGGGGATCACCCCTCCACTTT. Translation: CASSPEALDRGNRGSPLHF.

The gene calls are TRBV7-2 and TRBJ1-5; the match to TRBD1 covers 7 bases. Germline CDR1 and CDR2: SGHTA and FQGNSA. Unmatched junction bases numbered 5, after V lost 7 bases and J lost 2 bases. The CDR3 extends over 14 amino acids. The CDR3 loop is CASTPGTGNQPQHF. For the CDR3, the DNA is TGTGCCAGCACCCCAGGGACAGGCAATCAGCCCCAGCATTTT.

V is TRBV19 and J is TRBJ1-5, with D unclear. CDR3 length: 16 residues. Germline lookup yields CDR1 LNHDA and CDR2 SQIVND (reference sequence). V was cut by 5 bases and J by 4 bases, with 18 bases left in between. The chain's CDR3 is CASSLIPGPKNQPQHF. As DNA, the CDR3 is TGTGCCAGTAGTTTAATACCCGGGCCCAAAAATCAGCCCCAGCATTTT.

V gene TRBV10-3 combines with J gene TRBJ1-1; a weak D match, TRBD1 (6 bases). The CDR3 is 16 amino acids. Between the trimmed V and J ends, which lost 7 bases and 7 bases, there was a span of 25 bases. The germline CDR1 and CDR2 sequences are ENHRY and SYGVKD. The DNA for the CDR3 is TGTGCCATCAAACCTTCAGGGGCTCTCCAGGAAGGTGAAGCTTTCTTT. This codes for CAIKPSGALQEGEAFF.

The chain couples TRBV6-6 to TRBJ2-2; no firm D call. The germline CDR1 and CDR2 sequences are MNHNY and SVGAGI (reference sequence). The CDR3 has 17 residues. The germline V and J ends were trimmed by 4 bases and 0 bases, with 15 bases remaining between them. CDR3 in DNA: TGTGCCAGCAGTTCTACCTCGGGTAGAGCGAACACCGGGGAGCTGTTTTTT. Its translation is CASSSTSGRANTGELFF.

The chain joins TRBV7-9 to TRBJ1-2; no definite D call. The length of the CDR3 is 13 residues. Looked up from germline, CDR1 is SEHNR and CDR2 is FQNEAQ (reference sequence). V was trimmed by 1 base and J by 10 bases, leaving 13 bases between them. CDR3 DNA: TGTGCCAGCAGCTTAGAAGGAGAGTTAGACTACACCTTC. It specifies CASSLEGELDYTF.

The table lists this clonotype with a few counts. The chain combines TRBV15 with TRBJ2-7; D gene ambiguous. The CDR3 loop spans 13 amino acids. Germline CDR1 LNHNV, CDR2 YYDKDF (reference sequence). Trimming took off 0 bases at V and 5 bases at J, with 8 bases between the two ends. The CDR3 region has the DNA TGTGCCACCAGCAGAGACGAGGTCCACGAGCAGTACTTC. Protein: CATSRDEVHEQYF.

This sequence joins TRBV24-1 and TRBJ2-5; 8 bases agree with TRBD2. CDR1 and CDR2 (germline): KGHDR, SFDVKD. The CDR3 is 15 amino acids. Trimming took 6 bases from V and 0 from J; bases not matched to a gene: 5. The CDR3 nucleotides are TGTGCCACCAGTTCCCCAGCGGGAGACCAAGAGACCCAGTACTTC. Translation: CATSSPAGDQETQYF.

The V and J genes are TRBV6-8 and TRBJ2-1; 8 bases line up with TRBD1. Germline trimming cut 6 bases from V and 8 bases from J; bases unmatched to any gene: 6. The CDR3 runs 13 residues. Germline V gene sequence: CDR1 MNHGY, CDR2 SAAAGT. The CDR3 region is CASRKQGVYEQFF. The DNA of the CDR3 is TGTGCCAGCAGAAAACAGGGGGTCTATGAGCAGTTCTTC.

The chain links TRBV28 to TRBJ1-2, with 9 bases aligning to TRBD1. The CDR3 contains 18 residues. In germline, CDR1 is MDHEN, CDR2 SYDVKM. V lost 5 bases to trimming and J lost 7 bases; unmatched junction nucleotides: 20. The CDR3 DNA is TGTGCCAGCAGTGACCAACAGGGGGCAGCCTACCTGGGCGTTGGCTACACCTTC. Its translation is CASSDQQGAAYLGVGYTF.

The chain has TRBV12-5 and TRBJ1-1; the D is unclear. Trimming left V 1 base short and J 8 bases short, with 5 bases between. The germline V gene has CDR1 LGHNT and CDR2 FRNRAP. The CDR3 contains 11 residues. In nucleotides, the CDR3 is TGTGCTAGTGGTTTGGAGATGGAAGCTTTCTTT. It yields the protein CASGLEMEAFF.

This clonotype was observed a handful of times. V gene TRBV7-2 combines with J gene TRBJ2-2; 7 bases are shared with TRBD2. With V trimmed by 5 bases and J by 5 bases, 14 bases remained unmatched. Germline V CDR1 and CDR2: SGHTA, FQGNSA. CDR3 size: 17 residues. The CDR3 bases are TGTGCCAGCAGCCTCTTGGGTGGCGGGAGCTGGACCGGGGAGCTGTTTTTT. Protein product: CASSLLGGGSWTGELFF.

This clonotype was observed many times. The genes are TRBV7-2 and TRBJ2-7, with D possibly being TRBD1 or TRBD2 (5 bases each). CDR1 and CDR2 from the germline V gene are SGHTA and FQGNSA. The CDR3 consists of 14 residues. V lost 5 bases to trimming and J lost 1 base, with 12 bases between them. The DNA for the CDR3 is TGTGCCAGCAGCCGGGACGCCGCGTCCTACGAGCAGTACTTC. Protein sequence: CASSRDAASYEQYF. Full variable domain (outside the CDR3, taken from reference TRBV7-2 and TRBJ2-7): GAGVSQSPSNKVTEKGKDVELRCDPISGHTALYWYRQSLGQGLEFLIYFQGNSAPDKSGLPSDRFSAERTGGSVSTLTIQRTQQEDSAVYLCASSRDAASYEQYFGPGTRLTVT.

This clonotype showed up just a few times. The chain couples TRBV7-2 to TRBJ2-1; 7 bases are a match to TRBD1. In germline, CDR1 is SGHTA, CDR2 FQGNSA. V shed 5 bases, J shed 7 bases, and the junction held 11 bases outside the gene matches. The CDR3 is 15 amino acids. The DNA of the CDR3 is TGTGCCAGCAGCCAGACAGGGACCAACCTTAATGAGCAGTTCTTC. Its translation: CASSQTGTNLNEQFF.

This clonotype was detected a few times. The V call is TRBV6-2 or TRBV6-3, the J call TRBJ2-1; the D is unclear. The length of the CDR3 is 11 residues. Deletions cut 2 bases from V and 10 bases from J, with 6 bases between. Germline-derived CDR1 and CDR2 are MNHEY and SVGEGT. The CDR3 loop reads CASSYQTEQFF. Written as DNA, the CDR3 is TGTGCCAGCAGTTACCAAACAGAGCAGTTCTTC.

This chain joins TRBV11-2 and TRBJ2-5; 11 bases match TRBD2. Per the germline V gene, CDR1 is SGHAT and CDR2 is FQNNGV. CDR3 length equals 18 residues. J was trimmed by 4 bases and V by 0 bases; bases with no gene match: 10. In DNA, the CDR3 is TGTGCCAGCAGCTTAGATACTAGCGGGAGAGTGGGGGCAGAGACCCAGTACTTC. Encoded protein: CASSLDTSGRVGAETQYF. Based on the CDR3 plus reference TRBV11-2 and TRBJ2-5, the full variable domain is EAGVAQSPRYKIIEKRQSVAFWCNPISGHATLYWYQQILGQGPKLLIQFQNNGVVDDSQLPKDRFSAERLKGVDSTLKIQPAKLEDSAVYLCASSLDTSGRVGAETQYFGPGTRLLVL.

This clonotype was recorded a few times. This chain joins TRBV7-2 and TRBJ2-7, with D perhaps TRBD2 (6 bases). This CDR3 is 14 amino acids long. The germline gives CDR1 SGHTA, CDR2 FQGNSA. Trimming shortened V by 6 bases and J by 4 bases, and 16 bases separated the two germline ends. DNA of the CDR3: TGTGCCAGCAGTGTTTCGCGGGGTTCTTACGAGCAGTACGTC. Translated, it gives CASSVSRGSYEQYV.

J is TRBJ2-4 and V is TRBV28; 7 bases are a match to TRBD1. The CDR3 loop spans 18 amino acids. V lost 3 bases and J lost 0; bases outside the gene matches: 11. Germline CDR1 reads MDHEN; CDR2 reads SYDVKM. CDR3 nucleotides: TGTGCCAGCAGTTTTGGCGCCGGGACAGCCTTAGCCAAAAACATTCAGTACTTC. This codes for CASSFGAGTALAKNIQYF.

This clonotype was recorded many times. Here the CDR3 reads CASSAQRGRTQYF. The CDR3 nucleotides read TGTGCCAGCAGCGCCCAGCGGGGGCGGACCCAGTACTTC. The rearrangement joins TRBV7-2 to TRBJ2-5; 8 bases agree with TRBD2. Trimming cost V 5 bases and J 7 bases; bases outside gene matches: 6. From germline, CDR1 is SGHTA and CDR2 FQGNSA. The length of the CDR3 is 13 residues. Using reference TRBV7-2 and TRBJ2-5 for the parts outside the CDR3, the full variable domain is GAGVSQSPSNKVTEKGKDVELRCDPISGHTALYWYRQSLGQGLEFLIYFQGNSAPDKSGLPSDRFSAERTGGSVSTLTIQRTQQEDSAVYLCASSAQRGRTQYFGPGTRLLVL.

This clonotype was detected only a few times. This rearrangement joins TRBV4-1 to TRBJ2-2; D not certain. CDR1 is MGHRA, CDR2 YSYEKL, per germline. V gave up 0 bases and J gave up 1 base, with 6 bases separating them. The CDR3 is 15 residues long. The CDR3 sequence: CASSQDVWNTGELFF. CDR3 coding DNA: TGCGCCAGCAGCCAAGATGTCTGGAACACCGGGGAGCTGTTTTTT.

This rearrangement joins TRBV7-2 to TRBJ2-7; 10 bases line up with TRBD2. This CDR3 has 15 amino acids. Germline V lookup: CDR1 SGHTA, CDR2 FQGNSA. With 4 bases clipped from V and 3 bases from J, the junction kept 6 bases outside the gene matches. CDR3 sequence reads: CASSSGLAEDYEQYV. In DNA, the CDR3 is TGTGCCAGCAGCTCCGGACTAGCGGAAGACTACGAGCAGTACGTC.

The rearrangement joins TRBV12-3 or TRBV12-4 to TRBJ2-3; D might be TRBD2 (6 bases). Between the trimmed V and J ends, which lost 6 bases and 0 bases, there was a span of 16 bases. The CDR3 is made up of 16 amino acids. DNA of the CDR3: TGTGCCAGCAGGTCCCGGTTCGGGACTAGCACAGATACGCAGTATTTT. Translation: CASRSRFGTSTDTQYF.

The chain combines TRBV27 with TRBJ1-2, with D possibly matching TRBD1 (6 bases). This CDR3 comprises 13 residues. Germline-derived CDR1 and CDR2 are MNHEY and SMNVEV (reference sequence). The V end was cut by 5 bases, the J end by 1 base, with 8 bases between. The CDR3 bases are TGTGCCAGCAGTGCGGGACATAACTATGGCTACACCTTC. This encodes CASSAGHNYGYTF.

This clonotype was recorded a few times. CDR3 protein: CASSPPLYTGELFF. CDR3 coding DNA: TGTGCCAGCAGCCCTCCACTTTACACCGGGGAGCTGTTTTTT. The chain employs TRBV11-2 and TRBJ2-2; D gene unclear. The length of the CDR3 is 14 residues. Trimming pared 5 bases from V and 3 bases from J, leaving 10 bases between. Germline values: CDR1 SGHAT, CDR2 FQNNGV.

The CDR3 nucleotides read TGCGCCAGCAGAGGGACTAGCGGGCCCGGGGAGCTGTTTTTT. Translation: CASRGTSGPGELFF. This sequence joins TRBV5-1 and TRBJ2-2, with 12 bases aligning to TRBD2. CDR1 and CDR2 from the germline V gene are SGHRS and YFSETQ. Unmatched junction bases numbered 2, after V lost 5 bases and J lost 6 bases. There are 14 residues in the CDR3. The whole variable domain, filled in from reference TRBV5-1 and TRBJ2-2, reads KAGVTQTPRYLIKTRGQQVTLSCSPISGHRSVSWYQQTPGQGLQFLFEYFSETQRNKGNFPGRFSGRQFSNSRSEMNVSTLELGDSALYLCASRGTSGPGELFFGEGSRLTVL.

This clonotype was observed a handful of times. This rearrangement joins TRBV4-1 to TRBJ1-1; D is ambiguous. Germline CDR1 reads MGHRA; CDR2 reads YSYEKL. V was clipped by 4 bases and J by 10 bases, with 10 bases between them. CDR3 length: 11 residues. The CDR3 loop reads CASSLLQGAFF. The CDR3 nucleotides are TGCGCCAGCAGCCTCCTTCAAGGAGCTTTCTTT.